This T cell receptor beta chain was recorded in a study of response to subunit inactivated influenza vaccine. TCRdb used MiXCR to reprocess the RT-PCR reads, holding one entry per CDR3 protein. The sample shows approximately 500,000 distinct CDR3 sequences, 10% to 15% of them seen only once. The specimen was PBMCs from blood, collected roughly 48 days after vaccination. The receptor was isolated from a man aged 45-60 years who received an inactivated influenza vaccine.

CDR3: CASSQDHTGGTDTQYF. Written as DNA, the CDR3 is TGTGCCAGCAGCCAAGATCATACGGGTGGCACAGATACGCAGTATTTT. The chain combines TRBV4-2 with TRBJ2-3; D not certain. CDR1 is LGHNA, CDR2 YNFKEQ, per germline. The CDR3 sequence is 16 residues long. The V end was cut by 0 bases, the J end by 1 base, with 11 bases between.